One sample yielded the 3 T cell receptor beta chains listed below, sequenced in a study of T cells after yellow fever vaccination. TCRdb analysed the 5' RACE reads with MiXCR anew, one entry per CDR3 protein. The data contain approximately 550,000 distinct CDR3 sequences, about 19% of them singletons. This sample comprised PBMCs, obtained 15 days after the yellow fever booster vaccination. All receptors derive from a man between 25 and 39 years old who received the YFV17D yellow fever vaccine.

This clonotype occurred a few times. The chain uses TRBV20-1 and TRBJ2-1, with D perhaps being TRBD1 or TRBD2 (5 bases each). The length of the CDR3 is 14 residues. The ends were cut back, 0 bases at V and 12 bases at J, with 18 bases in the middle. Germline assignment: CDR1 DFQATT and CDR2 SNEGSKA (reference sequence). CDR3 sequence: CSARDERTGTTQFF. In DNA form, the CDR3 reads TGCAGTGCTAGAGACGAACGTACCGGGACCACGCAGTTCTTC.

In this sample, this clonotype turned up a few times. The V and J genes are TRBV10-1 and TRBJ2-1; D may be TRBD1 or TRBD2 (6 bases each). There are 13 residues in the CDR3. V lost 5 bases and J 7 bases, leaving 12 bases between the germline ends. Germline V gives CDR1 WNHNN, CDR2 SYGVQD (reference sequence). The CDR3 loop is CASSIGGRNEQFF. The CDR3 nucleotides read TGCGCCAGCAGTATAGGGGGGAGGAATGAGCAGTTCTTC.

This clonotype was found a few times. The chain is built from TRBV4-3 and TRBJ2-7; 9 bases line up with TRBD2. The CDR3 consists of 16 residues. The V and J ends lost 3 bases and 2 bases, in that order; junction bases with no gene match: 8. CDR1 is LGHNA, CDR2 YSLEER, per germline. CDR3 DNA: TGCGCCAGCAGCCATTTGCGGGGGGGGAGCGCCTACGAGCAGTACTTC. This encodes CASSHLRGGSAYEQYF.